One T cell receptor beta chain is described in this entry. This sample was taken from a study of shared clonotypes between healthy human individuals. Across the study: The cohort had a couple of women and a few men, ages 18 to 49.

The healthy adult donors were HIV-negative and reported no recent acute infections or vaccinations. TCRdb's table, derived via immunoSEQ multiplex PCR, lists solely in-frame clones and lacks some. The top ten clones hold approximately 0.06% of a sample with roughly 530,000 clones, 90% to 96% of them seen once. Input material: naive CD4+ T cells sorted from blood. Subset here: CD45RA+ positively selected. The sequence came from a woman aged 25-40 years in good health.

The CDR3 sequence: CASSLWSDVALYNEQFF. The CDR3 nucleotides are TGTGCCAGCAGTTTATGGTCGGACGTTGCGCTCTACAATGAGCAGTTCTTC. The chain employs TRBV27 and TRBJ2-1, with D hard to call. This CDR3 has 17 amino acids. Germline loops: CDR1 MNHEY, CDR2 SMNVEV (reference sequence). V was trimmed by 1 base and J by 3 bases, leaving 16 bases between them.